The clone carrying this TCR beta chain has just one count. The protocol was immunoSEQ multiplex PCR, while the TCRdb copy is restricted to in-frame clones and leaves out a portion. The repertoire includes about 30,000 clones, around 87% of them detected once, and under 4.5% sits in the top ten. The entry originates in a study of PD-L1 blockade in urothelial cancer. Study background: Intravenous atezolizumab, 1,200 mg every 3 weeks, was begun by patients in about 2014. About 90% of the roughly 30 patients were men with bladder-origin urothelial cancer. Patients previously received 0 to 3 chemotherapy regimens.

V gave up 6 bases and J gave up 4 bases; unmatched junction bases: 8. The CDR3 totals 14 residues. Germline V gene lookup returns CDR1 SQVTM and CDR2 ANQGSEA. The chain combines TRBV29-1 with TRBJ2-1; 8 bases line up with TRBD1. Source: PBMCs, taken around atezolizumab (anti-PD-L1) treatment. The source of this sequence is a man between 45 and 60 years old with urothelial cancer. CDR3 sequence (DNA): TGCAGCGTCGGCGACAGGGGCACATACAATGAGCAGTTCTTC. The encoded protein is CSVGDRGTYNEQFF.